A selection of T cell receptor beta chains follows, all from one sample in a study of cytomegalovirus exposure and HLA in healthy donors. Data came from immunoSEQ multiplex PCR; TCRdb stores just in-frame clones and leaves some out. The repertoire consists of roughly 200,000 clones, with roughly 90% occurring once and the leading ten covering more than 0.25%. The sample consisted of PBMCs. The receptor source for this set is a woman aged 30 to 39 in good health and CMV-seronegative. CDR3s include the opening cysteine and the closing phenylalanine or tryptophan. D genes are given only for firm matches.

d_call | v_call | cdr3_aa
- | TRBV5-7 | CASSLPAESYNEQFF
TRBD2 | TRBV4-1 | CASRPVARGGDKNIQYF
- | TRBV30 | CAWSVNRGRTQYF
TRBD1 | TRBV9 | CASSVTDREGYTF
TRBD1 | TRBV5-4 | CASSVDRGRMEAFF
- | TRBV6-5 | CASSHTLGQVHEQYF
TRBD2 | TRBV9 | CASSVAGTSPNEQFF
TRBD1 | TRBV7-6 | CASSLGTGYDEQYF
TRBD2 | TRBV28 | CASSPGTSDLETQYF
- | TRBV15 | CATSRDQIEETQYF
- | TRBV28 | CASSTPGDGNQPQHF
TRBD2 | TRBV28 | CASSWAGVKEGETQYF
TRBD2 | TRBV27 | CASNKGGTSQLLFF
TRBD2 | TRBV6-1 | CASSTRGGWEQYF
TRBD1 | TRBV27 | CASSFLGVGTGNVYEQYF
- | TRBV11-2 | CASSLGEGYTEAFF
TRBD2 | TRBV28 | CASSPPGGGAFWQFF
TRBD2 | TRBV6-1 | CASSVSGEGTDTQYF
- | TRBV28 | CASRGEETQYF
TRBD2 | TRBV5-4 | CASSLGRTGTSVPYEQYF
- | TRBV2 | CASSVGQGENYEQYF
- | TRBV5-1 | CASRPDGQPANTGELFF
TRBD1 | TRBV11-2 | CASSLGGQVHLLSGNTIYF